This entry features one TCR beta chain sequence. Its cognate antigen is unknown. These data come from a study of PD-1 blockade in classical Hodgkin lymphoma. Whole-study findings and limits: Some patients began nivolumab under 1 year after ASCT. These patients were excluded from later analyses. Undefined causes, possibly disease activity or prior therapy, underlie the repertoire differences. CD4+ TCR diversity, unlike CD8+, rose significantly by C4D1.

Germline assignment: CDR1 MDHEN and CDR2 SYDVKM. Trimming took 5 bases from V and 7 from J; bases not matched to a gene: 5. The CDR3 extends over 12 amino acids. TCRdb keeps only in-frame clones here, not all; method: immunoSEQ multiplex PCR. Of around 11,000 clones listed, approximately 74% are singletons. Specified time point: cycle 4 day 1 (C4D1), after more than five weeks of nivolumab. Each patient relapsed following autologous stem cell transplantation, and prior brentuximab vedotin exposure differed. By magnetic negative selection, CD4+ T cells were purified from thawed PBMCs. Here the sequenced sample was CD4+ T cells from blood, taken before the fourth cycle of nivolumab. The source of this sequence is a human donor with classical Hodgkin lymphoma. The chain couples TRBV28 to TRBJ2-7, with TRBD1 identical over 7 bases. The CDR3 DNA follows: TGTGCCAGCAGTCAACAGGGGAGAGAGCAGTACTTC. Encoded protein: CASSQQGREQYF.